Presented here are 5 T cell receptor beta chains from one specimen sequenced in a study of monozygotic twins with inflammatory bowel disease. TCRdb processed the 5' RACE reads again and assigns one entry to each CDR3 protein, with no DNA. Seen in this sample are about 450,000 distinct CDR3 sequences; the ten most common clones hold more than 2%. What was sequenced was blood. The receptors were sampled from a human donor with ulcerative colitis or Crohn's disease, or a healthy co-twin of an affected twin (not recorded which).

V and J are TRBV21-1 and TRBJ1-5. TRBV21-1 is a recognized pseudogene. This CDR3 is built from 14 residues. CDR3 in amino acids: CASSFQAGNQPQHF.

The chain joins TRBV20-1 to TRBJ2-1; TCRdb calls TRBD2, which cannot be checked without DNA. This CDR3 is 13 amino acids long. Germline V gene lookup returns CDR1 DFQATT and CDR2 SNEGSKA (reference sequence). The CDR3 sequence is CSAASAGRDLQFF.

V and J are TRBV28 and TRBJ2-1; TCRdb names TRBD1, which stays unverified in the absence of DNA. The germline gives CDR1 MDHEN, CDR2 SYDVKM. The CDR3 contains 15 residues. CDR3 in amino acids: CASSQNRGTYNEQFF.

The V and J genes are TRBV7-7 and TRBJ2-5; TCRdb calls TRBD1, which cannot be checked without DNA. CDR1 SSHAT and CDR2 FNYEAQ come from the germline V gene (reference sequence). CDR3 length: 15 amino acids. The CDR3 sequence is CASSLEGTGAGTQYF.

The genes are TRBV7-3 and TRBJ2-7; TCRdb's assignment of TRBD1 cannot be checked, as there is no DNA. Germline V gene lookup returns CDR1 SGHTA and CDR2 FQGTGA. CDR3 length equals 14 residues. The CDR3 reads CASSFDGQTYEQYF.